These 15 T cell receptor beta chains share one sample of origin, sequenced in a study of T-cell memory formation after mild COVID-19. TCRdb analysed the 5' RACE reads with MiXCR anew, one entry per CDR3 protein. The table includes under 250,000 distinct CDR3 sequences, 15% detected once. The sequenced material came from PBMCs or a T cell subset sorted from them (not recorded which). The receptors were sampled from an adult woman who had mild COVID-19 (a few samples of this study predate the infection). Cell type and time point are not known.

CDR3 protein: CASSLSPDRGGPYEQYF. The CDR3 region has the DNA TGTGCCAGCAGCTTAAGTCCGGACAGGGGGGGGCCCTACGAGCAGTACTTC. The rearrangement joins TRBV7-6 to TRBJ2-7, with TRBD1 identical over 10 bases. Germline CDR1 SGHVS, CDR2 FNYEAQ. The CDR3 spans 17 residues. V lost 2 bases, J lost 2 bases, and 9 bases stayed unmatched.

This clonotype has at least ten counts. At one of its ends the junction is not consistent with the germline gene, which may arise from a read error. The rearrangement uses TRBV5-4 and TRBJ2-7; D might be TRBD2 (5 bases). The CDR3 spans 11 residues. Germline CDR1 is SGHNT and CDR2 is YYREEE (reference sequence). The CDR3 nucleotides are TGCGCCAGCAGCTCCCGCGGGGAGCAGTACTTC. It encodes CASSSRGEQYF.

This clonotype was seen a few times. This chain connects TRBV7-8 to TRBJ2-1; a weak D match, TRBD2 (6 bases). Looked up from germline, CDR1 is SGHVS and CDR2 is FQNEAQ. V was cut by 0 bases and J by 4 bases, with 13 bases left in between. CDR3 length: 16 amino acids. The CDR3 region is CASSLARSGLYNEQFF. As DNA, the CDR3 is TGTGCCAGCAGCTTAGCACGTAGCGGACTATACAATGAGCAGTTCTTC.

This clonotype was picked up a small number of times. The chain couples TRBV7-2 to TRBJ2-5; D possibly corresponds to TRBD2 (7 bases). Germline-derived CDR1 and CDR2 are SGHTA and FQGNSA. The V end lost 0 bases, the J end lost 4 bases, and 15 bases lay between the germline ends. This CDR3 contains 16 residues. CDR3 sequence reads: CASSLALQGGRETQYF. DNA of the CDR3: TGTGCCAGCAGCTTAGCGCTACAGGGAGGGCGAGAGACCCAGTACTTC.

The rearrangement joins TRBV12-3 or TRBV12-4 to TRBJ1-5; 7 bases fit TRBD1. Trimming at V came to 5 bases and at J to 0 bases, leaving 7 bases not matched to a gene. The CDR3 loop spans 16 amino acids. The DNA for the CDR3 is TGTGCCAGCAGTAGGGGACAGAGATATAGCAATCAGCCCCAGCATTTT. This sequence encodes CASSRGQRYSNQPQHF.

This clonotype was detected only a few times. The chain combines TRBV25-1 with TRBJ2-2, with 10 bases matching TRBD1. The CDR3 is 16 residues long. Germline CDR1 MGHDK, CDR2 SYGVNS. Unmatched junction bases numbered 6, after V lost 3 bases and J lost 5 bases. The CDR3 DNA sequence: TGTGCCAGCAGTGACCGGGACAGGGGTGGAACCGGGGAGCTGTTTTTT. Translation: CASSDRDRGGTGELFF. Full variable domain (missing parts from reference TRBV25-1 and TRBJ2-2): EADIYQTPRYLVIGTGKKITLECSQTMGHDKMYWYQQDPGMELHLIHYSYGVNSTEKGDLSSESTVSRIRTEHFPLTLESARPSHTSQYLCASSDRDRGGTGELFFGEGSRLTVL.

The chain uses TRBV7-2 and TRBJ2-7; 8 bases align to TRBD2. Trimming at V came to 0 bases and at J to 3 bases, leaving 4 bases not matched to a gene. The CDR3 runs 15 residues. CDR1 SGHTA and CDR2 FQGNSA come from the germline V gene. CDR3 DNA: TGTGCCAGCAGCTTAGCGGCCGGGACTAGCTACGAGCAGTACTTC. Amino acids: CASSLAAGTSYEQYF.

Here the CDR3 reads CASSSNNREGNIQYF. In DNA, the CDR3 is TGTGCCAGCAGTTCAAATAACAGGGAAGGAAACATTCAGTACTTC. V and J are TRBV12-3 or TRBV12-4 and TRBJ2-4; possibly TRBD1 for D (6 bases). Trimming pared 4 bases from V and 6 bases from J, leaving 16 bases between. The CDR3 runs to 15 residues.

V gene TRBV12-3 or TRBV12-4 combines with J gene TRBJ2-7; 8 nucleotides line up with TRBD1. V dropped 8 bases and J dropped 3; count of bases not matched to a gene: 6. This CDR3 has 13 residues. This CDR3 reads CASASGGIYEQYF. Written as DNA, the CDR3 is TGTGCCAGCGCTTCAGGGGGCATCTACGAGCAGTACTTC.

The chain employs TRBV3-1 and TRBJ2-3, with a weak D call TRBD2 (6 bases). This CDR3 is built from 21 residues. Germline assignment: CDR1 LGHDT and CDR2 YNNKEL (reference sequence). The V and J ends lost 0 bases and 2 bases respectively, with 27 bases between them. As DNA, the CDR3 is TGTGCCAGCAGCCAAGATCTTCCCCAGGAGGGGCATAAGGTTCCCACAGATACGCAGTATTTT. It specifies CASSQDLPQEGHKVPTDTQYF.

The chain combines TRBV5-4 with TRBJ2-1; possibly TRBD2 for D (5 bases). CDR3 size: 15 residues. V gave up 0 bases and J gave up 2 bases, with 9 bases separating them. Germline CDR1 reads SGHNT; CDR2 reads YYREEE (reference sequence). CDR3 residues: CASSLGGVPYNEQFF. The CDR3 nucleotides are TGTGCCAGCAGCTTGGGGGGAGTACCCTACAATGAGCAGTTCTTC.

This clonotype was picked up many times. J is TRBJ1-5 and V is TRBV6-5, with TRBD1 matching over 8 bases. Trimming at V came to 2 bases and at J to 6 bases, leaving 3 bases not matched to a gene. Germline V gene sequence: CDR1 MNHEY, CDR2 SVGAGI. This CDR3 is built from 14 residues. As DNA, the CDR3 is TGTGCCAGCAGTTACGGACAGGGACGTCAGCCCCAGCATTTT. It translates to CASSYGQGRQPQHF.

This clonotype was observed a handful of times. V and J are TRBV4-3 and TRBJ2-1, with a tentative D call TRBD2 (6 bases). Looked up from germline, CDR1 is LGHNA and CDR2 is YSLEER. Trimming cost V 1 base and J 10 bases, with 11 bases left between them. This CDR3 is built from 13 residues. The CDR3 region is CASSQGGGEEQFF. The CDR3 region has the DNA TGCGCCAGCAGCCAAGGAGGAGGGGAAGAGCAGTTCTTC.

V usage is TRBV5-1 and J usage is TRBJ2-5; the D is unclear. This CDR3 has 11 amino acids. The germline V and J ends were trimmed by 6 bases and 2 bases, with 5 bases remaining between them. Germline V gene sequence: CDR1 SGHRS, CDR2 YFSETQ. The CDR3 sequence: CASTLQETQYF. The CDR3 DNA reads as TGCGCCAGCACCCTACAAGAGACCCAGTACTTC.

V gene TRBV7-2 combines with J gene TRBJ2-1; D unclear. The CDR3 spans 12 residues. Germline CDR1 SGHTA, CDR2 FQGNSA. V was pared by 3 bases and J by 9 bases, with 9 bases between. DNA for the CDR3: TGTGCCAGCAGCTTTAGGGTGGGTGAGCAGTTCTTC. It codes for CASSFRVGEQFF.